One TCR beta chain is described in this entry. This table comes from immunoSEQ multiplex PCR, and its TCRdb copy is limited to in-frame clones, with some not included. The table shows approximately 300,000 clones, with around nine tenths occurring only once. The sample comes from a study of blood T cell repertoires in COVID-19. The CDR3 contains 14 residues. Germline CDR1 SGHNT, CDR2 YYREEE (reference sequence). V gave up 0 bases and J gave up 6 bases, with 12 bases separating them. Input material: peripheral blood. The receptor was isolated from a woman aged 30 to 39 with COVID-19, enrolled during active disease. The chain joins TRBV5-4 to TRBJ2-5; D is possibly TRBD2 (5 bases). CDR3 region: CASSLVGSDKTQYF. In DNA, the CDR3 is TGTGCCAGCAGCTTGGTTGGTAGCGATAAGACCCAGTACTTC.